This T cell receptor beta chain was obtained from a study of OX40 agonist ivuxolimab in advanced cancers. The CDR3 length is 14 residues. The V gene's germline CDR1 is LNHNV and CDR2 YYDKDF (reference sequence). Trimming cost V 0 bases and J 2 bases, with 8 bases left between them. Sequencing used immunoSEQ multiplex PCR; TCRdb keeps in-frame clones, though not all of them. This repertoire shows tens of thousands of clones, around 91% found once; its top ten account for approximately 4.4%. This TCR derives from an adult with an advanced solid tumor such as melanoma, head and neck, liver or kidney cancer. Here the sequenced sample was CD4+ or CD8+ T cells sorted from blood, taken in a trial of the OX40 agonist ivuxolimab. The rearrangement joins TRBV15 to TRBJ2-7, with D uncertain. As DNA, the CDR3 is TGTGCCACCAGCAGAGACAAGGGTGCCTACGAGCAGTACTTC. Translating gives CATSRDKGAYEQYF. The variable domain in full, completed from reference TRBV15 and TRBJ2-7, reads DAMVIQNPRYQVTQFGKPVTLSCSQTLNHNVMYWYQQKSSQAPKLLFHYYDKDFNNEADTPDNFQSRRPNTSFCFLDIRSPGLGDTAMYLCATSRDKGAYEQYFGPGTRLTVT.